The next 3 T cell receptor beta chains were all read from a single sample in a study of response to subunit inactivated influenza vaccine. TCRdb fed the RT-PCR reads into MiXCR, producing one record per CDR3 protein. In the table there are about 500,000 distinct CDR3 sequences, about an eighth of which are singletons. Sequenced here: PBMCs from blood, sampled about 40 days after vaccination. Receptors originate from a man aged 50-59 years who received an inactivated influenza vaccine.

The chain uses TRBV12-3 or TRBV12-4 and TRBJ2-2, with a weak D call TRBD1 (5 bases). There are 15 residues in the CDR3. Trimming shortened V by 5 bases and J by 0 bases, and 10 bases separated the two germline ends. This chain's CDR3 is CASSPGHPNTGELFF. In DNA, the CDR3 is TGTGCCAGCAGTCCCGGACACCCGAACACCGGGGAGCTGTTTTTT.

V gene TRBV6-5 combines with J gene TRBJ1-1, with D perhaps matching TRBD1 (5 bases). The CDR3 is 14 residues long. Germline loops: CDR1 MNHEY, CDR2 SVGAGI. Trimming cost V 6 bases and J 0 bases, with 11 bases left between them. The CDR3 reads CASSIPGLNTEAFF. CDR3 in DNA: TGTGCCAGCAGCATCCCGGGACTGAACACTGAAGCTTTCTTT.

The CDR3 DNA sequence: TGTGCCAGCAGCCCAGGACCTCTAGCTGGTTACGAGCAGTACTTC. Translation: CASSPGPLAGYEQYF. The J gene is TRBJ2-7, the V gene TRBV9, with a weak D call TRBD2 (5 bases). CDR3 length: 15 amino acids. Trimming took 4 bases from V and 4 from J, leaving 18 bases between them. Germline CDR1 is SGDLS and CDR2 is YYNGEE.